The T cell receptor beta chain described here comes from a study of shared clonotypes between healthy human individuals. The study, taken as a whole, reports: The rarefaction results pointed to incomplete sorted-subset sequencing despite large depth. An effect of sequencing depth on clonotype sharing among donors was expected. Generally, naive subsets (rather than memory subsets) showed larger estimated richness.

This table comes from immunoSEQ multiplex PCR, and its TCRdb copy is limited to in-frame clones, with some not included. The sample includes about 610,000 clones, roughly 97% seen only once; the top ten take 0.057%. About this clone itself: Its antigen remains unknown.

V was trimmed by 1 base and J by 0 bases, leaving 10 bases between them. The CDR3 sequence is 16 residues long. Per the germline V gene, CDR1 is MGHRA and CDR2 is YSYEKL. The V call is TRBV4-1, the J call TRBJ2-1; no clear D gene. Sequences were obtained from naive CD4+ T cells sorted from blood. Subset meaning: CD45RA+ positively selected. The receptor was derived from a young woman in good health. The CDR3 reads CASSQGHPGSYNEQFF. The CDR3 DNA reads as TGCGCCAGCAGCCAAGGACATCCGGGCTCCTACAATGAGCAGTTCTTC.